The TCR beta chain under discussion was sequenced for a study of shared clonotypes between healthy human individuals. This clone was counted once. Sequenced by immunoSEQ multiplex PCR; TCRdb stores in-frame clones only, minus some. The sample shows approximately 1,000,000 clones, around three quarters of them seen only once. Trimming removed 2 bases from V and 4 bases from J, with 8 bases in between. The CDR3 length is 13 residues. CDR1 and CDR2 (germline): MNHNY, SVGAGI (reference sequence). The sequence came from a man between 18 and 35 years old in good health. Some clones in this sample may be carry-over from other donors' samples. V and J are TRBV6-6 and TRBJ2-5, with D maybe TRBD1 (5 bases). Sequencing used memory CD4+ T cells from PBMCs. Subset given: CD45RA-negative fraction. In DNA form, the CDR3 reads TGTGCCAGCAGTTACGGGGCTAGAGAGACCCAGTACTTC. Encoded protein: CASSYGARETQYF.